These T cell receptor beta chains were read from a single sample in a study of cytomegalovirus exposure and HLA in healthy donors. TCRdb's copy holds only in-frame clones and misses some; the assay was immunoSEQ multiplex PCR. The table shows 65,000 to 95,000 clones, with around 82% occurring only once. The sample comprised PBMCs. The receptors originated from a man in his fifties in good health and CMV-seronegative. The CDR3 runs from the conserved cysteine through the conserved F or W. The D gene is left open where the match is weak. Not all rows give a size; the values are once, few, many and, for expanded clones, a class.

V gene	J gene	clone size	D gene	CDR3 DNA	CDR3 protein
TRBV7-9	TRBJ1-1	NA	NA	TGTTCCAGCAGCTCGACAGCCCTCGGCACTGAAGCTTTCTTT	CSSSSTALGTEAFF
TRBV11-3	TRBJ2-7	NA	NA	TGTGCCAGCAGCTTAAATCCGGTGGGGGCGACGAATTACGAGCAGTACTTC	CASSLNPVGATNYEQYF
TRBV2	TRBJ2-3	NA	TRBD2	TGTGCCAGCAGAAGACTAGCGGAGAACACAGATACGCAGTATTTT	CASRRLAENTDTQYF
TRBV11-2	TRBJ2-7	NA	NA	TGTGCCAGCAGCTTGCCAGGTAGACCCTACGAGCAGTACTTC	CASSLPGRPYEQYF
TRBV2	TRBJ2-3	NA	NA	TGTGCCAGCAGTCGTCGGGACTTCACAGATACGCAGTATTTT	CASSRRDFTDTQYF
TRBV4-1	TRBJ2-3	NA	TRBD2	TGCGCCAGCAGCCGAGGGGGCCTAGCGGGGGACTACACAGATACGCAGTATTTT	CASSRGGLAGDYTDTQYF
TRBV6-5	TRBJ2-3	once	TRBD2	TGTGCCAGCAGTTTATTAGCGGGGGGACCAGATACGCAGTATTTT	CASSLLAGGPDTQYF
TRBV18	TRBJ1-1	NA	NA	TGTGCCAGCTCACCAGCGAGAGGAGGTAACACTGAAGCTTTCTTT	CASSPARGGNTEAFF
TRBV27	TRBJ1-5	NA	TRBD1	TGTGCCAGCAGACCCGGACAGGGTGGGCATCAGCCCCAGCATTTT	CASRPGQGGHQPQHF
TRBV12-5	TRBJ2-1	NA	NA	TGTGCTAGTGGTTTAAATGCGGGGAGCTCCTACAATGAGCAGTTCTTC	CASGLNAGSSYNEQFF
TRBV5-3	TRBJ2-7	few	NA	TGTGCCAGAAGCCCCCACCCAGAGAGGCCCCCCCCTTGCGAGCAGTACTTC	CARSPHPERPPPCEQYF
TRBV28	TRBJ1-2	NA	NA	TGTGCCAGCAGTTCTCCCAGGGGTGAGAACTATGGCTACACCTTC	CASSSPRGENYGYTF
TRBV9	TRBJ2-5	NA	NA	TGTGCCAGCAGCGTAGAGGGGACACCCAAAGAGACCCAGTACTTC	CASSVEGTPKETQYF
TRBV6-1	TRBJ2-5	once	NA	TGTGCCAGCAGCGCCGGGGAGACCCAGTACTTC	CASSAGETQYF
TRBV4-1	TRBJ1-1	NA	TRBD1	TGCGCCAGCAGTCGTGATTTCGCGGGGGGACAGCCCTCAAACACTGAAGCTTTCTTT	CASSRDFAGGQPSNTEAFF
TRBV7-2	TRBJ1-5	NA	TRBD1	TGTGCCAGCAGCGTAGGACCCACAGGGGGTAACAATCAGCCCCAGCATTTT	CASSVGPTGGNNQPQHF